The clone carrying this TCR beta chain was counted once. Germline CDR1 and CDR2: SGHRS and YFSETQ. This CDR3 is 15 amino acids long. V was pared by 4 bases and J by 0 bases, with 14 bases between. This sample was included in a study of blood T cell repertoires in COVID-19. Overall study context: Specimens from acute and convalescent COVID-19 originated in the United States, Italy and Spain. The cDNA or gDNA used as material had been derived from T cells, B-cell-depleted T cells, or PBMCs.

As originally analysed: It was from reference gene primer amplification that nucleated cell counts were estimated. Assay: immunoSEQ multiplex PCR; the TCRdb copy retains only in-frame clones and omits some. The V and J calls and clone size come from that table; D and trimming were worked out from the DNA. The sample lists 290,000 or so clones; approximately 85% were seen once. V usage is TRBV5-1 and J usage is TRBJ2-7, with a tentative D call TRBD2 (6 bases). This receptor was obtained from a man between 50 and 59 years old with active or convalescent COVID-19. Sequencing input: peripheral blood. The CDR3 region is CASSLSAGSSYEQYF. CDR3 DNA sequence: TGCGCCAGCAGCCTTTCAGCGGGCTCCTCCTACGAGCAGTACTTC. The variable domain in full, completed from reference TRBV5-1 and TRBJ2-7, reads KAGVTQTPRYLIKTRGQQVTLSCSPISGHRSVSWYQQTPGQGLQFLFEYFSETQRNKGNFPGRFSGRQFSNSRSEMNVSTLELGDSALYLCASSLSAGSSYEQYFGPGTRLTVT.